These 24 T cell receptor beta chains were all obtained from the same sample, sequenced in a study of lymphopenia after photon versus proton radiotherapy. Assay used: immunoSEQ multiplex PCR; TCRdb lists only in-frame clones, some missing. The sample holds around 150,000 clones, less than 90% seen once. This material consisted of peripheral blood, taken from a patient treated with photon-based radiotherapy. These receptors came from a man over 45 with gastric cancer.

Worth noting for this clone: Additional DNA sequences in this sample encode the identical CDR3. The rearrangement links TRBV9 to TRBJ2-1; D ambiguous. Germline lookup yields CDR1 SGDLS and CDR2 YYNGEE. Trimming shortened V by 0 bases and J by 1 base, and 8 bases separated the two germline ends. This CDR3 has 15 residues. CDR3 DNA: TGTGCCAGCAGCGTAGCGGCAGGTTCCTACAATGAGCAGTTCTTC. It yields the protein CASSVAAGSYNEQFF.

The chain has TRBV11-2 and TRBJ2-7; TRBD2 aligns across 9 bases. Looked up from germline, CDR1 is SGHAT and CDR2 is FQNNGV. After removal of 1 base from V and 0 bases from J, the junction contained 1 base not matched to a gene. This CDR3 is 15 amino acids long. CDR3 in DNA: TGTGCCAGCAGCTTAGGACTAGCGGCCTCCTACGAGCAGTACTTC. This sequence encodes CASSLGLAASYEQYF.

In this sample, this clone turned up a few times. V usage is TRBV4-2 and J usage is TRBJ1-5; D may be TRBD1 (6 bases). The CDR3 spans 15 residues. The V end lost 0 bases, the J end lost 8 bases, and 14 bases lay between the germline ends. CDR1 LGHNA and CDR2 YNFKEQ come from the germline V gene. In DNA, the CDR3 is TGTGCCAGCAGCCAAGATTCGGTGGGGGCCGAGCCCCAGCATTTT. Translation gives CASSQDSVGAEPQHF.

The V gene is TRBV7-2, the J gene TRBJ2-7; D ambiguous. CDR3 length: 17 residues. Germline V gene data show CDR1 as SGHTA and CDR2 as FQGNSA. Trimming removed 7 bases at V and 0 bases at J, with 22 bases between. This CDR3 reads CASTSLEGRYPSYEQYF. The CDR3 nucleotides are TGTGCCAGCACCTCGTTAGAAGGCAGATACCCCTCCTACGAGCAGTACTTC.

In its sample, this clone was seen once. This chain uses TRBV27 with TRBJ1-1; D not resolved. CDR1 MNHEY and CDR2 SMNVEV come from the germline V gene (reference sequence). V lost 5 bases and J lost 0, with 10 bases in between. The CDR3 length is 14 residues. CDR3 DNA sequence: TGTGCCAGCAGTCTGGACCGAATGAACACTGAAGCTTTCTTT. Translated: CASSLDRMNTEAFF.

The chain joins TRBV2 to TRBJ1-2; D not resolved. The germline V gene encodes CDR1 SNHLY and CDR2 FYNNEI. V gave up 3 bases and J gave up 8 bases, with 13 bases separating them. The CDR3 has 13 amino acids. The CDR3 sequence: CASSEAQTGGYTF. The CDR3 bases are TGTGCCAGCAGTGAGGCCCAAACCGGGGGCTACACCTTC.

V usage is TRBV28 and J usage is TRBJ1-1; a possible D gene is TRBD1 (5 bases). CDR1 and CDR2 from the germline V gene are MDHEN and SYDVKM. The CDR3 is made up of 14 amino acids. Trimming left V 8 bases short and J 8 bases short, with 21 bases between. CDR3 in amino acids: CASRGGTTTPEAFF. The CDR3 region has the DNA TGTGCCAGCCGAGGCGGGACTACCACCCCAGAAGCTTTCTTT.

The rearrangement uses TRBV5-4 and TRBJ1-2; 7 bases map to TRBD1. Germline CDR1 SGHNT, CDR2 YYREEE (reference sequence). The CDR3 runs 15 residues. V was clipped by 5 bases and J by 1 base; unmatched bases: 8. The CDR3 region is CASRTPGQINYGYTF. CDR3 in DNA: TGTGCCAGCAGAACTCCGGGACAGATTAACTATGGCTACACCTTC. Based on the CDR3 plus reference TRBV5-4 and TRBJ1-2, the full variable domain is ETGVTQSPTHLIKTRGQQVTLRCSSQSGHNTVSWYQQALGQGPQFIFQYYREEENGRGNFPPRFSGLQFPNYSSELNVNALELDDSALYLCASRTPGQINYGYTFGSGTRLTVV.

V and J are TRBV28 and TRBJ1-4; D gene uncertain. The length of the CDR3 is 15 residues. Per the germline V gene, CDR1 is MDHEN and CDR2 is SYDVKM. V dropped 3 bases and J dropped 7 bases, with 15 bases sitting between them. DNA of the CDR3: TGTGCCAGCAGTTTCGAAGGTCACGGAGGTGAAAAACTGTTTTTT. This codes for CASSFEGHGGEKLFF.

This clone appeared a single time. The CDR3 region is CASSLRGQSSYEQYF. For the CDR3, the DNA is TGCGCCAGCAGCCTTCGGGGCCAGAGCTCCTACGAGCAGTACTTC. V is TRBV4-1 and J is TRBJ2-7; the D call may be TRBD1 or TRBD2 (5 bases each). This CDR3 comprises 15 residues. The V gene's germline CDR1 is MGHRA and CDR2 YSYEKL. The V and J ends lost 4 bases and 0 bases respectively, with 13 bases between them.

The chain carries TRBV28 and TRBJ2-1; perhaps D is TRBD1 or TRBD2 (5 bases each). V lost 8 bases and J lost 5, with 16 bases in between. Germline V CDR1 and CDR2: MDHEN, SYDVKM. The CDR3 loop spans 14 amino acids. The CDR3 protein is CASSALGRDNEQFF. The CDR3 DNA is TGTGCCAGCTCGGCCCTGGGACGGGACAATGAGCAGTTCTTC.

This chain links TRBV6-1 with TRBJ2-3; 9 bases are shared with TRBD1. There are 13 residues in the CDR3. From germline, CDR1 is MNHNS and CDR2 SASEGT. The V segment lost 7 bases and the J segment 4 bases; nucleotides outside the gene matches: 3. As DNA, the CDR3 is TGTGCCAGCAAGCGGGACAGGGCAGATACGCAGTATTTT. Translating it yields CASKRDRADTQYF.

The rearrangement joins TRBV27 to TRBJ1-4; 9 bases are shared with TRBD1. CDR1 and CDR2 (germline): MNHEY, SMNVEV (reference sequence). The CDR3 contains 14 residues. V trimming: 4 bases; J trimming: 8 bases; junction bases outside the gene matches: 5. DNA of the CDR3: TGTGCCAGCAGTTCGGGACAGGGAAGAGAAAAACTGTTTTTT. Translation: CASSSGQGREKLFF.

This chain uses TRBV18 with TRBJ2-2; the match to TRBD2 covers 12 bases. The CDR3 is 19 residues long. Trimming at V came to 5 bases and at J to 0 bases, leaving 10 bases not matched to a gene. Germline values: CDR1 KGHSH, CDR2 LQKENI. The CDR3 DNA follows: TGTGCCAGCTCAAGCCGGATAACTAGCGGGGGGCCGAACACCGGGGAGCTGTTTTTT. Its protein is CASSSRITSGGPNTGELFF.

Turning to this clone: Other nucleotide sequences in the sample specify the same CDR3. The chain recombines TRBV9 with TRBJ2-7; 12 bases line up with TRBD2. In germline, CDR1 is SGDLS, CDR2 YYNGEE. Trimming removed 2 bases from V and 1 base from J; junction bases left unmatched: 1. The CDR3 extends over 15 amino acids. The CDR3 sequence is CASSVGLAGSYEQYF. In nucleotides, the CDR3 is TGTGCCAGCAGCGTGGGACTAGCGGGTTCCTACGAGCAGTACTTC.

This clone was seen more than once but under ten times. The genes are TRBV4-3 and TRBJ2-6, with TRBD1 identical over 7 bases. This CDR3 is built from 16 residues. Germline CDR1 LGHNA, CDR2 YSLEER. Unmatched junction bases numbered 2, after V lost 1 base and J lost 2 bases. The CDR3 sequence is CASSQVTGAGANVLTF. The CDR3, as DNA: TGCGCCAGCAGCCAAGTCACAGGGGCTGGGGCCAACGTCCTGACTTTC.

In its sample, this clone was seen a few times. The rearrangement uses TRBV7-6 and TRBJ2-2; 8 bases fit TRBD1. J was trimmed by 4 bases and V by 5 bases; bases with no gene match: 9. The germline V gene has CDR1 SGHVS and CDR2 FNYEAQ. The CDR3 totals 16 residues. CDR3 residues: CASSADRGGGTGELFF. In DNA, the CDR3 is TGTGCCAGCAGCGCAGACAGGGGTGGGGGCACCGGGGAGCTGTTTTTT.

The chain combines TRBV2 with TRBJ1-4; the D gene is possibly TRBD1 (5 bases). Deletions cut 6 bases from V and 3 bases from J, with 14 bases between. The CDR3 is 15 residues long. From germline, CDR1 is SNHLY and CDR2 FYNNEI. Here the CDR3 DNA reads TGTGCCAGCAGGGGGCCGAGGCTAGCTAATGAAAAACTGTTTTTT. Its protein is CASRGPRLANEKLFF.

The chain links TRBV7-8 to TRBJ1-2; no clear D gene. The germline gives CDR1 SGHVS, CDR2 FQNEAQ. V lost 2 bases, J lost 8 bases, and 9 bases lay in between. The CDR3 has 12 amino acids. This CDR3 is CASSLPPGGYTF. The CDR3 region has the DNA TGTGCCAGCAGCTTACCCCCGGGAGGCTACACCTTC. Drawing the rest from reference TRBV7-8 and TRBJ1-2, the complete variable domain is GAGVSQSPRYKVAKRGQDVALRCDPISGHVSLFWYQQALGQGPEFLTYFQNEAQLDKSGLPSDRFFAERPEGSVSTLKIQRTQQEDSAVYLCASSLPPGGYTFGSGTRLTVV.

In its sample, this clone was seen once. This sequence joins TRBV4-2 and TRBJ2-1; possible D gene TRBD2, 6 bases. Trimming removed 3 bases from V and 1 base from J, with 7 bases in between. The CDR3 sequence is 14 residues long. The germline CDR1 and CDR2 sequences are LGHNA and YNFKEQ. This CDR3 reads CASSHGGSYNEQFF. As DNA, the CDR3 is TGTGCCAGCAGCCACGGGGGTTCCTACAATGAGCAGTTCTTC.

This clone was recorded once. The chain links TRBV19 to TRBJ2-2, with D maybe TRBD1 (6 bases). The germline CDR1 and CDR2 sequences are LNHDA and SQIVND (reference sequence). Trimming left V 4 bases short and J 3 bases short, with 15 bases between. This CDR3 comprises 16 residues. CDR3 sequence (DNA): TGTGCCAGTAGTACCCCAGGGGCGCAGTACACCGGGGAGCTGTTTTTT. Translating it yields CASSTPGAQYTGELFF. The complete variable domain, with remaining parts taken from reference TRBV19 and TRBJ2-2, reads DGGITQSPKYLFRKEGQNVTLSCEQNLNHDAMYWYRQDPGQGLRLIYYSQIVNDFQKGDIAEGYSVSREKKESFPLTVTSAQKNPTAFYLCASSTPGAQYTGELFFGEGSRLTVL.

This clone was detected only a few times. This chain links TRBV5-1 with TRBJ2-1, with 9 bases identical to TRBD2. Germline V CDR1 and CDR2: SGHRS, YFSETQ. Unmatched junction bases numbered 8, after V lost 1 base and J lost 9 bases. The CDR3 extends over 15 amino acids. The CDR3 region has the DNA TGCGCCAGCAGCTTGCCTAGCGGGATTGGGGGTGAGCAGTTCTTC. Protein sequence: CASSLPSGIGGEQFF. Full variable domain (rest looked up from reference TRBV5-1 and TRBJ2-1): KAGVTQTPRYLIKTRGQQVTLSCSPISGHRSVSWYQQTPGQGLQFLFEYFSETQRNKGNFPGRFSGRQFSNSRSEMNVSTLELGDSALYLCASSLPSGIGGEQFFGPGTRLTVL.

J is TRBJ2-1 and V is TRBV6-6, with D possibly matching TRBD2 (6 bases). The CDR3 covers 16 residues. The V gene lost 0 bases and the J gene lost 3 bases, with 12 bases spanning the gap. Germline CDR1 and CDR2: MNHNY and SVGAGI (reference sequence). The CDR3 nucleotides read TGTGCCAGCAGTTACTCGGGACTCACCAACTACAATGAGCAGTTCTTC. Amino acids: CASSYSGLTNYNEQFF.

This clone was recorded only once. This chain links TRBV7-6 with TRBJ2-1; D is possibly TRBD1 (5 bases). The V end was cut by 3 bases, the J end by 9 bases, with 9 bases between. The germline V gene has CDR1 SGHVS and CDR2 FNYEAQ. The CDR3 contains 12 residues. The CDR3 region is CASSLSGFEQFF. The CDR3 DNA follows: TGTGCCAGCAGCTTGTCAGGGTTTGAGCAGTTCTTC.